This TCR beta chain emerged from a study of blood T cell repertoires in COVID-19. About the study: Both acute and convalescent COVID-19 samples were obtained from the United States, Italy and Spain. T cells, B-cell-depleted T cells, or PBMCs supplied cDNA or gDNA.

Trimming pared 0 bases from V and 1 base from J, leaving 9 bases between. The CDR3 sequence is 16 residues long. CDR1 and CDR2 from the germline V gene are MNHEY and SVGAGI. In the original analysis: Amplified reference gene primers provided the basis for estimating nucleated cell counts. The data were produced by immunoSEQ multiplex PCR, yet TCRdb's version contains in-frame clones alone and is incomplete. From that table come the V and J calls and clone size; the DNA was used to work out D and trimming. The table shows around 61,000 clones, with 86% occurring only once. This clone was observed once.

Specimen: peripheral blood. This receptor was identified in a man in his fifties with active COVID-19. This chain uses TRBV6-5 with TRBJ1-4, with D uncertain. The CDR3 DNA sequence: TGTGCCAGCAGTTACTCCGTCGGGGTAACTAATGAAAAACTGTTTTTT. Amino acids: CASSYSVGVTNEKLFF.